These T cell receptor beta chains were read from a single sample in a study of T cell repertoires in cytomegalovirus infection. TCRdb independently ran MiXCR on the reads; one entry per CDR3 protein. Of 550,000 to 850,000 distinct CDR3 sequences listed, 30% to 40% are singletons. No antigen has been identified for these receptors. The sequencing used cultured PBMCs, collected from culture after CMV antigen stimulation. The source of these receptors is a human donor in good health (CMV status not recorded). Some clones in this sample may be carry-over from other donors' samples. The CDR3 runs from the conserved cysteine through the conserved F or W. Fields, in order: CDR3 DNA, CDR3 protein, clone size, D gene, V gene, J gene. The D gene is left open where the match is weak. Clone size appears in some rows only: once, few, many, or a class for an expanded clone.

CDR3nt: TGTGCCAGCAGTATTGGAACAAATGATCAGCCCCAGCATTTT
CDR3aa: CASSIGTNDQPQHF
abundance: -
d_gene: -
v_gene: TRBV6-1
j_gene: TRBJ1-5

CDR3nt: TGTGCCAGCAGTTGCTCCCACAGGGGTAAAAGGGGACCCGGGGAGCTGTTTTTT
CDR3aa: CASSCSHRGKRGPGELFF
abundance: -
d_gene: TRBD1
v_gene: TRBV6-7
j_gene: TRBJ2-2

CDR3nt: TGTGCCAGCAACCCGTCTCCCTCCGGTGGGATCAACACTGAAGCTTTCTTT
CDR3aa: CASNPSPSGGINTEAFF
abundance: few
d_gene: -
v_gene: TRBV5-4
j_gene: TRBJ1-1

CDR3nt: TGCAGTGCTAGAGATCTCAGAGGGCGTAGAGGGGGCGTTAGGGACAACACTGAAGCTTTCTTT
CDR3aa: CSARDLRGRRGGVRDNTEAFF
abundance: -
d_gene: TRBD1
v_gene: TRBV20-1
j_gene: TRBJ1-1

CDR3nt: TGTGCCAGCTTAGCGGGGGCCTACAATGAGCAGTTCTTC
CDR3aa: CASLAGAYNEQFF
abundance: -
d_gene: TRBD2
v_gene: TRBV7-2
j_gene: TRBJ2-1

CDR3nt: TGTGCCATCAGTGTCAATATCGCAGATACGCAGTATTTT
CDR3aa: CAISVNIADTQYF
abundance: few
d_gene: -
v_gene: TRBV10-3
j_gene: TRBJ2-3

CDR3nt: TGCGCCAGCAGGAAGGGACAGGATGGCACCGGGGAGCTGTTTTTT
CDR3aa: CASRKGQDGTGELFF
abundance: -
d_gene: TRBD1
v_gene: TRBV5-1
j_gene: TRBJ2-2

CDR3nt: TGTGCCAGCAGCCCTCAGGGGGAGGTGGGAGATACGCAGTATTTT
CDR3aa: CASSPQGEVGDTQYF
abundance: -
d_gene: -
v_gene: TRBV5-4
j_gene: TRBJ2-3

CDR3nt: TGTGCCAGCAGCCATCAGGGGGGGGACGAGCAGTACTTC
CDR3aa: CASSHQGGDEQYF
abundance: few
d_gene: -
v_gene: TRBV6-1
j_gene: TRBJ2-7

CDR3nt: TGTGCCATCCGGGGGTCCTACAATGAGCAGTTCTTC
CDR3aa: CAIRGSYNEQFF
abundance: -
d_gene: -
v_gene: TRBV6-8
j_gene: TRBJ2-1

CDR3nt: TGTGCCAGCAGTCAGCCGGGACAGGGAACTGAAGCTTTCTTT
CDR3aa: CASSQPGQGTEAFF
abundance: few
d_gene: TRBD1
v_gene: TRBV12-3/TRBV12-4
j_gene: TRBJ1-1

CDR3nt: TGTGCCAGCAGTTACCCCAGGTCGACGGTCGACGAGCAGTACTTC
CDR3aa: CASSYPRSTVDEQYF
abundance: -
d_gene: -
v_gene: TRBV6-2/TRBV6-3
j_gene: TRBJ2-7

CDR3nt: TGCAGTGCTAAACCCATAGCGGGGGACAATGAGCAGTTCTTC
CDR3aa: CSAKPIAGDNEQFF
abundance: -
d_gene: TRBD2
v_gene: TRBV20-1
j_gene: TRBJ2-1

CDR3nt: TGTGCCAGCAGCTCTAGTCTAAGCTCCTACAATGAGCAGTTCTTC
CDR3aa: CASSSSLSSYNEQFF
abundance: few
d_gene: -
v_gene: TRBV5-4
j_gene: TRBJ2-1

CDR3nt: TGTGCCAGCAGCTTAAGACAGGCTCCCAAAAACATTCAGTACTTC
CDR3aa: CASSLRQAPKNIQYF
abundance: many
d_gene: -
v_gene: TRBV7-8
j_gene: TRBJ2-4

CDR3nt: TGTGCTAGTGGTTTGCCAACTCCAGGGGCGAGCACCGGGGAGCTGTTTTTT
CDR3aa: CASGLPTPGASTGELFF
abundance: -
d_gene: -
v_gene: TRBV12-5
j_gene: TRBJ2-2

CDR3nt: TGTGCCAGCCCCCGGAGTAACACTGAAGCTTTCTTT
CDR3aa: CASPRSNTEAFF
abundance: -
d_gene: -
v_gene: TRBV2
j_gene: TRBJ1-1

CDR3nt: TGCAGTGCCATCAAGAGAGGGAAGGTTTTTGGGGCCAACGTCCTGACTTTC
CDR3aa: CSAIKRGKVFGANVLTF
abundance: -
d_gene: -
v_gene: TRBV20-1
j_gene: TRBJ2-6

CDR3nt: TGTGCCAGCAGTGAAGGTAGACTAGCCAAAAACATTCAGTACTTC
CDR3aa: CASSEGRLAKNIQYF
abundance: -
d_gene: -
v_gene: TRBV12-3/TRBV12-4
j_gene: TRBJ2-4

CDR3nt: TGTGCCAGCAGGGGGGGAATGCACACTGAAGCTTTCTTT
CDR3aa: CASRGGMHTEAFF
abundance: few
d_gene: -
v_gene: TRBV7-8
j_gene: TRBJ1-1

CDR3nt: TGTGCCAGCAGCTCTTCCGGGGGAATGAGAAACACCATATATTTT
CDR3aa: CASSSSGGMRNTIYF
abundance: -
d_gene: -
v_gene: TRBV7-6
j_gene: TRBJ1-3

CDR3nt: TGTGCCAGCAGTGGGCCAGGGGGGGGAGAGACCCAGTACTTC
CDR3aa: CASSGPGGGETQYF
abundance: few
d_gene: -
v_gene: TRBV2
j_gene: TRBJ2-5

CDR3nt: TGTGCCAGCAGCTTCATCACAGGGGCGCATGGCTACACCTTC
CDR3aa: CASSFITGAHGYTF
abundance: few
d_gene: TRBD1
v_gene: TRBV5-4
j_gene: TRBJ1-2

CDR3nt: TGTGCCAGCAGCTTAGTGTCGGGGCCCACAGATACGCAGTATTTT
CDR3aa: CASSLVSGPTDTQYF
abundance: many
d_gene: -
v_gene: TRBV7-2
j_gene: TRBJ2-3

CDR3nt: TGTGCCAGCACCGCGACAACGACAACTAGCACAGATACGCAGTATTTT
CDR3aa: CASTATTTTSTDTQYF
abundance: -
d_gene: -
v_gene: TRBV28
j_gene: TRBJ2-3

CDR3nt: TGTGCCCTAACGGACAGGGGGCTCTCTGGGGCCAACGTCCTGACTTTC
CDR3aa: CALTDRGLSGANVLTF
abundance: -
d_gene: TRBD1
v_gene: TRBV5-4
j_gene: TRBJ2-6

CDR3nt: TGTGCCAGCAGGGGCCCGGATGGACTAGCGGGAGTTAGAAACATTCAGTACTTC
CDR3aa: CASRGPDGLAGVRNIQYF
abundance: -
d_gene: TRBD2
v_gene: TRBV6-2/TRBV6-3
j_gene: TRBJ2-4

CDR3nt: TGTGCCAGCAGCGCCGGCCGGGAGACCCAGTACTTC
CDR3aa: CASSAGRETQYF
abundance: many
d_gene: -
v_gene: TRBV7-2
j_gene: TRBJ2-5

CDR3nt: TGTGCCAGCAGCCCCCAGAGGCAGGGTATATCTAACTATGGCTACACCTTC
CDR3aa: CASSPQRQGISNYGYTF
abundance: few
d_gene: -
v_gene: TRBV4-2
j_gene: TRBJ1-2

CDR3nt: TGTGCCAGCAGTCTAGCGGGAATTCACGGTACGCAGTATTTT
CDR3aa: CASSLAGIHGTQYF
abundance: few
d_gene: TRBD2
v_gene: TRBV12-3/TRBV12-4
j_gene: TRBJ2-3

CDR3nt: TGTGCCAGCTCACCGCCGACTGGGGACGGACCAGATACGCAGTATTTT
CDR3aa: CASSPPTGDGPDTQYF
abundance: -
d_gene: -
v_gene: TRBV18
j_gene: TRBJ2-3

CDR3nt: TGTGCCAGCAGCCCGGTTGGCGGGAGAGGAGATACGCAGTATTTT
CDR3aa: CASSPVGGRGDTQYF
abundance: few
d_gene: TRBD2
v_gene: TRBV2
j_gene: TRBJ2-3

CDR3nt: TGTGCCAGCAGTTTTCAGGGCATAGGTTCACCCCTCCACTTT
CDR3aa: CASSFQGIGSPLHF
abundance: few
d_gene: -
v_gene: TRBV12-3/TRBV12-4
j_gene: TRBJ1-6

CDR3nt: TGTGCCAGCAGTCGTTTTAGCGGATCGGCAGATACGCAGTATTTT
CDR3aa: CASSRFSGSADTQYF
abundance: -
d_gene: -
v_gene: TRBV6-2/TRBV6-3
j_gene: TRBJ2-3

CDR3nt: TGTGCCAGCAGCCCCATCGAGGGTCAGGAGCAAGAGACCCAGTACTTC
CDR3aa: CASSPIEGQEQETQYF
abundance: -
d_gene: -
v_gene: TRBV5-4
j_gene: TRBJ2-5

CDR3nt: TGTGCCAGCAGCCTGGGACAGCTACTTGGCTACACCTTC
CDR3aa: CASSLGQLLGYTF
abundance: -
d_gene: TRBD1
v_gene: TRBV6-8
j_gene: TRBJ1-2

CDR3nt: TGTGCCACCAGGTTTGGGGGGGCCAATTTCTACAATGAGCAGTTCTTC
CDR3aa: CATRFGGANFYNEQFF
abundance: -
d_gene: -
v_gene: TRBV15
j_gene: TRBJ2-1

CDR3nt: TGTGCCAGCAGTGTGACCCCCCACAGGGGGCGAGGTGAAAAACTGTTTTTT
CDR3aa: CASSVTPHRGRGEKLFF
abundance: -
d_gene: TRBD1
v_gene: TRBV6-6
j_gene: TRBJ1-4

CDR3nt: TGTGCCAGCAGTGAGAGAGGAACTAGCGGGAGTGTGGTCGAGACCCAGTACTTC
CDR3aa: CASSERGTSGSVVETQYF
abundance: few
d_gene: TRBD2
v_gene: TRBV6-1
j_gene: TRBJ2-5

CDR3nt: TGTGCCAGTAGTATATACGGGGTTAGAGAGCAGTTCTTC
CDR3aa: CASSIYGVREQFF
abundance: few
d_gene: -
v_gene: TRBV19
j_gene: TRBJ2-1

CDR3nt: TGTGCCAGCGGCGACTGGACGGCTTACTACGAGCAGTACTTC
CDR3aa: CASGDWTAYYEQYF
abundance: few
d_gene: -
v_gene: TRBV2
j_gene: TRBJ2-7

CDR3nt: TGTGCCAGCAGCTTAGCGCACGGGAGTGAAGCTTTCTTT
CDR3aa: CASSLAHGSEAFF
abundance: many
d_gene: -
v_gene: TRBV7-2
j_gene: TRBJ1-1

CDR3nt: TGTGCCAGCAGTTACTCGGTTCTGCCTGGAAACACCATATATTTT
CDR3aa: CASSYSVLPGNTIYF
abundance: -
d_gene: -
v_gene: TRBV6-5
j_gene: TRBJ1-3

CDR3nt: TGTGCCAGCAGCGCCGGGCGGGGGACTTACGAGCAGTACTTC
CDR3aa: CASSAGRGTYEQYF
abundance: -
d_gene: TRBD2
v_gene: TRBV7-6
j_gene: TRBJ2-7

CDR3nt: TGTGCCAGCAGCCACCGTGCGGGACCCTACGAGCAGTACTTC
CDR3aa: CASSHRAGPYEQYF
abundance: many
d_gene: -
v_gene: TRBV7-8
j_gene: TRBJ2-7

CDR3nt: TGTGCCAGCAGCTGGTGGACAGGGCGGGAGCAGCCCCAGCATTTT
CDR3aa: CASSWWTGREQPQHF
abundance: many
d_gene: TRBD1
v_gene: TRBV7-2
j_gene: TRBJ1-5

CDR3nt: TGCGCCAGCAGTCAGGAGGCCCGACAGGGTTGGAACACTGAAGCTTTCTTT
CDR3aa: CASSQEARQGWNTEAFF
abundance: once
d_gene: TRBD1
v_gene: TRBV4-1
j_gene: TRBJ1-1

CDR3nt: TGTGCCAGCAGGGGACAAACGAACACTGAAGCTTTCTTT
CDR3aa: CASRGQTNTEAFF
abundance: -
d_gene: -
v_gene: TRBV12-3/TRBV12-4
j_gene: TRBJ1-1

CDR3nt: TGTGCCAGCAAGGTAGCGGGGGGCGACGAGCAGTACTTC
CDR3aa: CASKVAGGDEQYF
abundance: -
d_gene: TRBD2
v_gene: TRBV6-2/TRBV6-3
j_gene: TRBJ2-7

CDR3nt: TGTGCCAGCAGTGAAGCGGTGTCAGGGGCCACAGATACGCAGTATTTT
CDR3aa: CASSEAVSGATDTQYF
abundance: few
d_gene: -
v_gene: TRBV6-1
j_gene: TRBJ2-3